This T cell receptor beta chain was identified during a study of shared clonotypes between healthy human individuals. Study-level results: Researchers sampled only blood; tissue repertoires likely differ.

Healthy adults negative for HIV, lacking recent acute infections or vaccinations, served as donors. Caucasian adults residing in Nashville, Tennessee made up all the donors. Points on this clone: Its antigen is still unknown.

Using immunoSEQ multiplex PCR, the repertoire was profiled, and TCRdb retains in-frame clones only, with some absent. The sample contains 520,000 or so clones, about four fifths of which appear only once. CDR1 and CDR2 from the germline V gene are SGHDT and YYEEEE. V was trimmed by 0 bases and J by 6 bases, leaving 15 bases between them. The length of the CDR3 is 15 residues. Sequencing used PBMCs. The chain is built from TRBV5-6 and TRBJ1-2; TRBD1 might be the D (5 bases). This clonotype was sampled from a middle-aged woman in good health. Some clones in this sample may be carry-over from other donors' samples. CDR3: CASSLEATVRNGYTF. The CDR3 DNA reads as TGTGCCAGCAGCTTGGAGGCGACAGTTAGAAATGGCTACACCTTC.